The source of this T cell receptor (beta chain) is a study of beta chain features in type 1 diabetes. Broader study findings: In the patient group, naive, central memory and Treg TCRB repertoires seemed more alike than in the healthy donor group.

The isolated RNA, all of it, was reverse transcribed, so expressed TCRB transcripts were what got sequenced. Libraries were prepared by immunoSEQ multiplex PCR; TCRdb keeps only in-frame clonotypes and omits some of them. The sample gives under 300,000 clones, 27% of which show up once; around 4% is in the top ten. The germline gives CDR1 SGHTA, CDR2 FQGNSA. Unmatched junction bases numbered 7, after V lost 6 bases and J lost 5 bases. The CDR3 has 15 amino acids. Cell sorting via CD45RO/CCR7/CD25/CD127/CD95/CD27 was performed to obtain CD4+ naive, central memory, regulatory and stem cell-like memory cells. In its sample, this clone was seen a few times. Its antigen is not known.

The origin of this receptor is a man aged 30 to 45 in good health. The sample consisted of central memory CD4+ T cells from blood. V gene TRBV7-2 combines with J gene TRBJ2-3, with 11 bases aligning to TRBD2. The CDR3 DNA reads TGTGCCAGCAGGTTTAGCGGGAGGGTGAGAGATACGCAGTATTTT. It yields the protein CASRFSGRVRDTQYF.